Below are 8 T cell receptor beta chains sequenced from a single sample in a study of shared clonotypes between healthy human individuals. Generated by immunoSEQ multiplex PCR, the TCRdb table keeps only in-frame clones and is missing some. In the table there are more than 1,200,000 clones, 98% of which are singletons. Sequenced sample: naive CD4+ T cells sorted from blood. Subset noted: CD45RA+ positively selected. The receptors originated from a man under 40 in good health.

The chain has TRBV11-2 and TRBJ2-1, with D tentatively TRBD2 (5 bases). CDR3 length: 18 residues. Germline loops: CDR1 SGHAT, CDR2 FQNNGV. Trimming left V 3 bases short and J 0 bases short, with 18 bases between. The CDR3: CASSLTRTGSSSYNEQFF. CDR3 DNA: TGTGCCAGCAGCTTGACCCGGACTGGCTCGAGCTCCTACAATGAGCAGTTCTTC.

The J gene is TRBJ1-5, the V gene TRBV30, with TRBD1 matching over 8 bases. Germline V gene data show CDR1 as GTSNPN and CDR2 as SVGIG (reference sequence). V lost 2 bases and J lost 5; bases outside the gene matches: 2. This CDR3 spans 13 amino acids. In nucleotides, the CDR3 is TGTGCCTGGAGTTCACAGGGGGATCAGCCCCAGCATTTT. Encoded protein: CAWSSQGDQPQHF.

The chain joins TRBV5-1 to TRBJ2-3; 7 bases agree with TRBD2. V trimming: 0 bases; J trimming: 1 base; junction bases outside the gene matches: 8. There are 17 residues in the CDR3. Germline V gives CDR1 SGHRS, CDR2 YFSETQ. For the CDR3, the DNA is TGCGCCAGCAGCTTGGCAAGACTAGCCAGCCGCACAGATACGCAGTATTTT. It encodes CASSLARLASRTDTQYF.

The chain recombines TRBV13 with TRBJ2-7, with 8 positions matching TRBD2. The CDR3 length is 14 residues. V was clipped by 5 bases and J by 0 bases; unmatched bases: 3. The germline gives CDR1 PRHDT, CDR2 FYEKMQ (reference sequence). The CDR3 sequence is CASSTAGASYEQYF. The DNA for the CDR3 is TGTGCCAGCAGCACAGCGGGAGCCTCCTACGAGCAGTACTTC.

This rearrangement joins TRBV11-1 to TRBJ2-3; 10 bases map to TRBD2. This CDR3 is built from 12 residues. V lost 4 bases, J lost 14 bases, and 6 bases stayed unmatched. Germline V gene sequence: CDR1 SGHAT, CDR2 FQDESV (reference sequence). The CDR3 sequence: CASSSSSGSRYF. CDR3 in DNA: TGTGCCAGCAGCTCCTCTAGCGGGAGTCGGTATTTT.

CDR3 in amino acids: CASSVRGGTGVTDTQYF. Here the CDR3 DNA reads TGTGCCAGCAGCGTAAGAGGGGGAACAGGGGTCACAGATACGCAGTATTTT. The rearrangement links TRBV9 to TRBJ2-3; 7 bases line up with TRBD1. V gave up 1 base and J gave up 2 bases; unmatched junction bases: 10. The CDR3 spans 17 residues. CDR1 is SGDLS and CDR2 is YYNGEE in the germline V gene.

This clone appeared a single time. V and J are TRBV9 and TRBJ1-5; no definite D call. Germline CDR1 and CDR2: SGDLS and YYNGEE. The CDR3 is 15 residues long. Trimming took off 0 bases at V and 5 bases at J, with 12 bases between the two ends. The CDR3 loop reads CASSVDIGVDQPQHF. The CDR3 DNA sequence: TGTGCCAGCAGCGTAGATATCGGGGTGGATCAGCCCCAGCATTTT.

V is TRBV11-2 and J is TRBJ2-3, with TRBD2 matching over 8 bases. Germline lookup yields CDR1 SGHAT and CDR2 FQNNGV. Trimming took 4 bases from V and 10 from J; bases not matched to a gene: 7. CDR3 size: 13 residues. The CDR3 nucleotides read TGTGCCAGCAGCTCCGGGACTAGTAGGGCGCAGTATTTT. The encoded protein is CASSSGTSRAQYF.